This TCR beta chain was documented in a study of tumor-infiltrating lymphocytes in localized non-small cell lung cancer. About the study: Some samples were collected after neoadjuvant chemotherapy; smokers, never-smokers and several histologies were included.

Some clones are missing from TCRdb's copy, which holds only in-frame ones; the method was immunoSEQ multiplex PCR. The data hold approximately 12,000 clones, with 78% observed a single time. The V segment lost 9 bases and the J segment 2 bases; nucleotides outside the gene matches: 3. Germline V gene sequence: CDR1 SNHLY, CDR2 FYNNEI. The CDR3 sequence is 15 residues long. The source is a human donor with non-small cell lung cancer. The gene calls are TRBV2 and TRBJ2-5, with 16 bases aligning to TRBD2. Sequences were obtained from lung tumor tissue. DNA of the CDR3: TGTGCCAGGGGACTAGCGGGAGGGGGGCAAGAGACCCAGTACTTC. Residues: CARGLAGGGQETQYF.